This T cell receptor beta chain was profiled in a study of blood T cell repertoires in COVID-19. Study at large: The samples span acute and convalescent COVID-19 from the United States, Italy and Spain. In each case, the material was cDNA or gDNA derived from T cells, B-cell-depleted T cells, or PBMCs.

Per the original methods: For nucleated cells, counts were estimated from reference gene primer amplification. The assay was immunoSEQ multiplex PCR, and TCRdb's table has in-frame clones only and misses some. V and J calls and clone size are copied from that table; D and trimming were computed from the DNA. There are about 340,000 clones in the sample; 85% to 90% occur only once, and about 7.3% lies in the top ten. Seattle patients were enrolled while actively infected and followed longitudinally. Germline loops: CDR1 SNHLY, CDR2 FYNNEI. V gave up 7 bases and J gave up 7 bases; unmatched junction bases: 7. The CDR3 runs 14 residues.

The TCR sequence derives from a woman between 65 and 79 years old with COVID-19, enrolled during active disease. Sequencing input: peripheral blood. J is TRBJ2-1 and V is TRBV2; TRBD1 matches at 10 bases. The DNA for the CDR3 is TGTGCCAGCAACGACAGGGGGCGATGGAATGAGCAGTTCTTC. Encoded protein: CASNDRGRWNEQFF.